The clone carrying this T cell receptor (beta chain) was observed once. The data belong to a study of Graves' ophthalmopathy and Graves' hyperthyroidism. Investigators amplified TCR beta CDR3 regions from RNA transcripts. HTBI primers served in a first-round RT-PCR, which a second-round multiplex PCR followed. TCRdb ran MiXCR on the multiplex PCR reads and lists one entry per CDR3 protein. The sample lists a few hundred thousand distinct CDR3 sequences, about 17% occurring once. Exclusion covered patients with other autoimmune diseases or uncontrolled infections (as well as pregnancy or lactation). The authors diagnosed from clinical symptoms, serum thyroxine, TRAb, thyroid ultrasound and orbital computed tomography. Fresh peripheral blood (approximately 9.2 ml) yielded the PBMCs. The TCR originated in a woman younger than 35 with Graves' ophthalmopathy. Sample: peripheral blood.

The CDR3 region has the DNA TGTGCCAGCATGCCCCCTCATGAGACTGAAGCTTTCTTT. As protein: CASMPPHETEAFF. The V call is TRBV2, the J call TRBJ1-1; D is unresolved. Germline V gene lookup returns CDR1 SNHLY and CDR2 FYNNEI. The V gene lost 7 bases and the J gene lost 5 bases, with 14 bases spanning the gap. This CDR3 comprises 13 residues.